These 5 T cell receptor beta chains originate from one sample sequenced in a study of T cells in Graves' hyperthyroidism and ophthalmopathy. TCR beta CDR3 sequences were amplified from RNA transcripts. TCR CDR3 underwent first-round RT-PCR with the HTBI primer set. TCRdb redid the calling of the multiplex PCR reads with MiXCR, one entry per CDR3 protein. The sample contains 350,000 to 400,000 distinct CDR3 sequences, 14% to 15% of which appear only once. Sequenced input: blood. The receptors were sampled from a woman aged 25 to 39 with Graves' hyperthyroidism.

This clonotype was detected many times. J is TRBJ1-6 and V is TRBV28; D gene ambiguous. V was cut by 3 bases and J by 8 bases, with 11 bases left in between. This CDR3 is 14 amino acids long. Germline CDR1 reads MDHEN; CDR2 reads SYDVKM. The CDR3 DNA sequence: TGTGCCAGCAGTTTCGCGGCGAGGGATTCACCCCTCCACTTT. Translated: CASSFAARDSPLHF.

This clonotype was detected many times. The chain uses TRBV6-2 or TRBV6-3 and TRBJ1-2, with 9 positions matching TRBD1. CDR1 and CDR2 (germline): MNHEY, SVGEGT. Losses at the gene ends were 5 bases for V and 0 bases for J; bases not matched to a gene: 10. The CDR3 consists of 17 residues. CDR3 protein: CASSDPGQGTANYGYTF. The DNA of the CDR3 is TGTGCCAGCAGTGACCCGGGACAGGGCACAGCTAACTATGGCTACACCTTC.

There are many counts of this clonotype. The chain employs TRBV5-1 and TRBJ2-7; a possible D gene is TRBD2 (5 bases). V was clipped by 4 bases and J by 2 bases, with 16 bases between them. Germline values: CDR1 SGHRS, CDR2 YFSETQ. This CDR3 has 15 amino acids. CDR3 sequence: CASSPHLAQPYEQYF. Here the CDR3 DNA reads TGCGCCAGCAGCCCACATTTAGCGCAACCCTACGAGCAGTACTTC.

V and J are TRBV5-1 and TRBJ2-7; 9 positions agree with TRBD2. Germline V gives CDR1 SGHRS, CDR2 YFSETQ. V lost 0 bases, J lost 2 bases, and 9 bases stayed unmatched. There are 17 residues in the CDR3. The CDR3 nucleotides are TGCGCCAGCAGCTTGGGAAGTAGCGGGAGTATCACCTACGAGCAGTACTTC. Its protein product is CASSLGSSGSITYEQYF. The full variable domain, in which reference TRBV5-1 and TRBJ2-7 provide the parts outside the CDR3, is KAGVTQTPRYLIKTRGQQVTLSCSPISGHRSVSWYQQTPGQGLQFLFEYFSETQRNKGNFPGRFSGRQFSNSRSEMNVSTLELGDSALYLCASSLGSSGSITYEQYFGPGTRLTVT.

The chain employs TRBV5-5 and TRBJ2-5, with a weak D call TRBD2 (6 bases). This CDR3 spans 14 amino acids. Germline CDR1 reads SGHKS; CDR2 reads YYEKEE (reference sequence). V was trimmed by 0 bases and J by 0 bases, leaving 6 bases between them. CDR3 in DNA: TGTGCCAGCAGCTTGGGGGACTACCAAGAGACCCAGTACTTC. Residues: CASSLGDYQETQYF.